This TCR beta chain was identified in a study of cytomegalovirus exposure and HLA in healthy donors. The junction had 9 bases not matched to a gene; V was cut back by 4 bases and J by 7 bases. Germline V gene sequence: CDR1 SQVTM, CDR2 ANQGSEA. The CDR3 has 13 amino acids. Whole-study findings and limits: The authors reported that TCR beta sequences could predict HLA-A and HLA-B alleles. These predictions were accurate for most subjects in the first cohort. As a later analysis showed, a missense DCLRE1C variant was linked to trimming of TCR beta V- and J-genes. Among donors in an Asian-associated ancestry cluster, a later analysis reportedly found fewer N-insertions than the roughly 610-donor mean.

Regarding this clone: Its antigen is not identified.

The PCR employed 60 Vbeta primers together with 13 Jbeta primers. Study processing details: An analysis performed later counted about 80 million unique TCR beta chains (roughly 9.9 million of them shared). Sequencing was performed with immunoSEQ multiplex PCR; in TCRdb, only in-frame clones are kept and a portion is missing. V and J calls and clone size are as listed in that table; D and trimming were resolved from the DNA. The table has roughly 200,000 clones, 83% seen once. The chain employs TRBV29-1 and TRBJ2-5; 7 nucleotides line up with TRBD2. The receptor was isolated from a man aged 45-65 years in good health and CMV-seronegative. Sequenced: PBMCs. The CDR3 spells CSVARASGGTQYF. The CDR3 nucleotides are TGCAGCGTTGCTAGGGCTAGCGGTGGGACCCAGTACTTC.